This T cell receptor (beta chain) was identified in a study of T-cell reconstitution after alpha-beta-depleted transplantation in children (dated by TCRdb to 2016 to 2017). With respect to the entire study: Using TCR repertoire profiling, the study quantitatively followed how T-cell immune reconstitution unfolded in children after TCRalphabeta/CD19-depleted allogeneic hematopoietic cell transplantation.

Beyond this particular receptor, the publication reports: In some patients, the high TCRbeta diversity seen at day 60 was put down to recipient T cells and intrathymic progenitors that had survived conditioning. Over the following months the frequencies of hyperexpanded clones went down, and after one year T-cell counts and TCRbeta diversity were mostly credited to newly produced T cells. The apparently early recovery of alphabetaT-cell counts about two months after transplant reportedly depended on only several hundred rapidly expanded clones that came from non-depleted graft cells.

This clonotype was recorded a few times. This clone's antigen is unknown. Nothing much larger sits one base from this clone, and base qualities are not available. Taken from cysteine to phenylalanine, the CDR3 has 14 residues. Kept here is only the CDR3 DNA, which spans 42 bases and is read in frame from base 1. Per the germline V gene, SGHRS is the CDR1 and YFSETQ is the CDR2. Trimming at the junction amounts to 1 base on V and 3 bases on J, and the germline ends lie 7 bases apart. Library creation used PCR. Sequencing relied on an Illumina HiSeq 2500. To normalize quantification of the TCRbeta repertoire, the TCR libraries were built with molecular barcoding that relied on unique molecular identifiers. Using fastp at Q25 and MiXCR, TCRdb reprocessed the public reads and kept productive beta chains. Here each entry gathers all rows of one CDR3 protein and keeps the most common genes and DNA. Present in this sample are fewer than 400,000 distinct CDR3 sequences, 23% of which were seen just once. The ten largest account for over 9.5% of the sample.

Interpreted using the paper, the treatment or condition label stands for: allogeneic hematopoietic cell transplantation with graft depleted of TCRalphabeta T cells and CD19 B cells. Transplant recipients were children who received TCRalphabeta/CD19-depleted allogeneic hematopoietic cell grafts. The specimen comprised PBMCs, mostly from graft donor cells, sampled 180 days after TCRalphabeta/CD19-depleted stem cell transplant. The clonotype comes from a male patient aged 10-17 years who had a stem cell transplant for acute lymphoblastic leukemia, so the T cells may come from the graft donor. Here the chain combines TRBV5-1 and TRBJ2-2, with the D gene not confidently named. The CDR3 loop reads CASSLTLDTGELFF. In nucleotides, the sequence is TGCGCCAGCAGCTTGACTTTGGACACCGGGGAGCTGTTTTTT.